Following are 25 T cell receptor beta chains from one sample sequenced in a study of beta chain features in type 1 diabetes. Expressed TCRB transcripts were sequenced because the isolated RNA had all been reverse transcribed beforehand. TCRdb keeps only in-frame clones here, not all; method: immunoSEQ multiplex PCR. The table shows about 260,000 clones, with around 68% occurring only once. Input material: naive CD4+ T cells from blood. These receptors came from a man younger than 40 in good health.

The chain couples TRBV27 to TRBJ2-3; no firm D call. Trimming pared 3 bases from V and 7 bases from J, leaving 5 bases between. The CDR3 sequence is 11 residues long. Germline CDR1 is MNHEY and CDR2 is SMNVEV (reference sequence). CDR3 sequence (DNA): TGTGCCAGCAGTTTTGCGTATACGCAGTATTTT. As protein: CASSFAYTQYF.

The V call is TRBV30, the J call TRBJ1-1; no definite D call. V lost 0 bases and J lost 1, with 15 bases in between. Germline V gene lookup returns CDR1 GTSNPN and CDR2 SVGIG (reference sequence). CDR3 length: 16 amino acids. The CDR3 loop reads CAWSVNIGSRNTEAFF. CDR3 coding DNA: TGTGCCTGGAGTGTAAATATCGGGAGCCGGAACACTGAAGCTTTCTTT.

The chain has TRBV4-3 and TRBJ2-1; possibly TRBD1 for D (5 bases). The V and J ends lost 1 base and 4 bases respectively, with 8 bases between them. The germline V gene has CDR1 LGHNA and CDR2 YSLEER. The CDR3 is 14 residues long. For the CDR3, the DNA is TGCGCCAGCAGCCAAGCGACAGAGTACAATGAGCAGTTCTTC. Encoded protein: CASSQATEYNEQFF.

This clone was observed a handful of times. This rearrangement joins TRBV1 to TRBJ2-1; the table's TRBD2 call for D was not verified on the DNA. TRBV1 is annotated as a pseudogene. The CDR3 totals 16 residues. CDR3 amino acids: CTSSQVTLPYYNEQFF. The CDR3 coding sequence is TGCACCAGCAGCCAAGTAACTCTTCCTTACTACAATGAGCAGTTCTTC.

This sequence joins TRBV7-2 and TRBJ2-2; D ambiguous. Trimming took 5 bases from V and 2 from J, leaving 9 bases between them. Germline CDR1 is SGHTA and CDR2 is FQGNSA. The CDR3 has 14 amino acids. CDR3 loop: CASSLRQNTGELFF. The CDR3, as DNA: TGTGCCAGCAGCCTCCGACAAAACACCGGGGAGCTGTTTTTT.

The chain carries TRBV6-5 and TRBJ2-3; a possible D gene is TRBD2 (5 bases). Germline CDR1 is MNHEY and CDR2 is SVGAGI. The V end was cut by 4 bases, the J end by 0 bases, with 11 bases between. This CDR3 spans 15 amino acids. CDR3 bases: TGTGCCAGCAGTTCCGACTACACTAGCACAGATACGCAGTATTTT. Its translation is CASSSDYTSTDTQYF.

The CDR3 here is CASSLDRTSTDTQYF. As DNA, the CDR3 is TGTGCCAGCAGCTTAGACAGAACAAGCACAGATACGCAGTATTTT. The rearrangement joins TRBV7-9 to TRBJ2-3; D uncertain. CDR1 and CDR2 (germline): SEHNR, FQNEAQ (reference sequence). The CDR3 loop spans 15 amino acids. V dropped 1 base and J dropped 0 bases, with 8 bases sitting between them.

In the case of this clone: Other DNA sequences in the same sample also yield this CDR3. The chain uses TRBV30 and TRBJ2-6; D gene ambiguous. CDR3 size: 14 residues. V gave up 1 base and J gave up 2 bases, with 6 bases separating them. Germline CDR1 is GTSNPN and CDR2 is SVGIG (reference sequence). CDR3 amino acids: CAWSEGTGANVLTF. The DNA of the CDR3 is TGTGCCTGGAGTGAAGGTACTGGGGCCAACGTCCTGACTTTC.

The chain carries TRBV7-2 and TRBJ2-1; D gene unclear. The CDR3 extends over 14 amino acids. Looked up from germline, CDR1 is SGHTA and CDR2 is FQGNSA. V was pared by 1 base and J by 7 bases, with 11 bases between. CDR3: CASSLEQVVNEQFF. CDR3 in DNA: TGTGCCAGCAGCTTAGAGCAAGTAGTTAATGAGCAGTTCTTC. The variable domain in full, with the rest retrieved from reference TRBV7-2 and TRBJ2-1, is GAGVSQSPSNKVTEKGKDVELRCDPISGHTALYWYRQSLGQGLEFLIYFQGNSAPDKSGLPSDRFSAERTGGSVSTLTIQRTQQEDSAVYLCASSLEQVVNEQFFGPGTRLTVL.

This clone has just one count. The chain joins TRBV5-6 to TRBJ2-5; 7 positions match TRBD2. The CDR3 runs to 17 residues. Germline CDR1 and CDR2: SGHDT and YYEEEE. The V gene end was trimmed by 4 bases and the J gene end by 5 bases; junction bases not matched to a gene: 17. The CDR3 sequence is CASSRRRLADLLETQYF. As DNA, the CDR3 is TGTGCCAGCAGCCGAAGGCGGCTAGCGGATCTCCTCGAGACCCAGTACTTC.

The chain's CDR3 is CASSLGDRPLNYGYTF. CDR3 coding DNA: TGTGCCAGCAGCTTAGGGGACAGACCACTTAACTATGGCTACACCTTC. This chain connects TRBV7-9 to TRBJ1-2, with 7 bases that match TRBD1. The CDR3 has 16 amino acids. Germline V gives CDR1 SEHNR, CDR2 FQNEAQ (reference sequence). The V segment lost 1 base and the J segment 1 base; nucleotides outside the gene matches: 6.

The chain links TRBV23-1 to TRBJ2-1, with D perhaps TRBD2 (6 bases). TRBV23-1 has ORF status, its function being uncertain. V dropped 7 bases and J dropped 8 bases, with 18 bases sitting between them. The CDR3 runs to 14 residues. The CDR3 protein is CASIHPPWEDEQFF. DNA for the CDR3: TGCGCCAGCATCCACCCCCCTTGGGAGGATGAGCAGTTCTTC.

The chain carries TRBV29-1 and TRBJ2-1; D is uncertain. Germline V gives CDR1 SQVTM, CDR2 ANQGSEA. The V end lost 2 bases, the J end lost 0 bases, and 8 bases lay between the germline ends. The CDR3 extends over 14 amino acids. Here the CDR3 DNA reads TGCAGCGTTGAATCTTCCTCCTCCTACAATGAGCAGTTCTTC. Amino acid sequence: CSVESSSSYNEQFF.

The rearrangement joins TRBV30 to TRBJ2-7, with a possible D match to TRBD2 (5 bases). Germline loops: CDR1 GTSNPN, CDR2 SVGIG (reference sequence). The CDR3 is made up of 15 amino acids. V was clipped by 0 bases and J by 3 bases, with 15 bases between them. The CDR3 region has the DNA TGTGCCTGGAGTGTACGTAGGACTCTTTTCTACGAGCAGTACTTC. Encoded protein: CAWSVRRTLFYEQYF.

V usage is TRBV28 and J usage is TRBJ2-7; 15 bases are a match to TRBD2. There are 16 residues in the CDR3. Unmatched junction bases numbered 3, after V lost 4 bases and J lost 2 bases. Per germline, CDR1 MDHEN and CDR2 SYDVKM. As DNA, the CDR3 is TGTGCCAGCAGTTCCTGGACTAGCGGGAGGGCCTACGAGCAGTACTTC. This translates into CASSSWTSGRAYEQYF.

The J gene is TRBJ2-7, the V gene TRBV7-2; 8 bases fit TRBD1. This CDR3 is built from 14 residues. Germline CDR1 and CDR2: SGHTA and FQGNSA. V was pared by 4 bases and J by 4 bases, with 6 bases of the junction left unmatched. Here the CDR3 reads CASSSPTGVYEQYF. The CDR3 DNA reads as TGTGCCAGCAGCTCACCGACAGGGGTGTACGAGCAGTACTTC.

This clone has a handful of counts. V gene TRBV30 combines with J gene TRBJ2-1; tentative D call: TRBD2 (6 bases). CDR3 size: 19 residues. Trimming took off 0 bases at V and 0 bases at J, with 21 bases between the two ends. Germline assignment: CDR1 GTSNPN and CDR2 SVGIG (reference sequence). CDR3 sequence reads: CAWSVLASGPRNSYNEQFF. CDR3 nucleotides: TGTGCCTGGAGTGTACTAGCCAGTGGACCGCGGAACTCCTACAATGAGCAGTTCTTC.

This sequence joins TRBV7-2 and TRBJ2-5; D is possibly TRBD1 or TRBD2 (5 bases each). Looked up from germline, CDR1 is SGHTA and CDR2 is FQGNSA. CDR3 length equals 13 residues. Deletions cut 5 bases from V and 5 bases from J, with 12 bases between. This chain's CDR3 is CASSPLGEETQYF. The CDR3 nucleotides are TGTGCCAGCAGCCCCTTAGGGGAGGAGACCCAGTACTTC.

This chain connects TRBV7-9 to TRBJ2-1; D is perhaps TRBD1 (5 bases). CDR3 length: 14 residues. Trimming removed 6 bases at V and 5 bases at J, with 14 bases between. Germline assignment: CDR1 SEHNR and CDR2 FQNEAQ (reference sequence). CDR3 DNA: TGTGCCAGCAGTCAGAAGGACAACCACAATGAGCAGTTCTTC. Residues: CASSQKDNHNEQFF.

A single count supports this clone. This chain uses TRBV11-2 with TRBJ2-1, with 10 bases aligning to TRBD2. The ends lost 0 bases at V and 7 bases at J; junction bases unmatched: 9. CDR1 and CDR2 (germline): SGHAT, FQNNGV. This CDR3 is built from 17 residues. The CDR3 loop reads CASSLDLRLAGRNEQFF. The CDR3 bases are TGTGCCAGCAGCTTAGATCTTAGACTAGCGGGTCGGAATGAGCAGTTCTTC.

This clone has only one observation. The rearrangement uses TRBV25-1 and TRBJ1-4, with a possible D match to TRBD1 (6 bases). Germline CDR1 and CDR2: MGHDK and SYGVNS. The CDR3 loop spans 12 amino acids. Trimming left V 7 bases short and J 10 bases short, with 13 bases between. CDR3 region: CASIGQPGKLFF. The CDR3 DNA reads as TGTGCCAGCATCGGACAGCCGGGAAAACTGTTTTTT.

DNA of the CDR3: TGTGCCAGCAGCTTTATCAGGGACCAAGAGACCCAGTACTTC. The encoded protein is CASSFIRDQETQYF. This chain joins TRBV5-5 and TRBJ2-5, with D possibly being TRBD1 (5 bases). V lost 2 bases and J lost 0, with 8 bases in between. The germline V gene has CDR1 SGHKS and CDR2 YYEKEE (reference sequence). This CDR3 comprises 14 residues.

Only one count was recorded for this clone. The V gene is TRBV27, the J gene TRBJ2-4; possible D gene TRBD2, 5 bases. Trimming removed 7 bases at V and 0 bases at J, with 19 bases between. This CDR3 has 17 amino acids. The germline gives CDR1 MNHEY, CDR2 SMNVEV (reference sequence). In DNA, the CDR3 is TGTGCCAGCACCCCTGTCCTCAGGAGGTTAGCCAAAAACATTCAGTACTTC. Amino acids: CASTPVLRRLAKNIQYF.

The chain is built from TRBV4-1 and TRBJ1-4; TRBD1 agrees at 10 bases. Germline loops: CDR1 MGHRA, CDR2 YSYEKL. The CDR3 extends over 15 amino acids. The ends lost 4 bases at V and 6 bases at J; junction bases unmatched: 5. CDR3 region: CASSPYGQGDEKLFF. The CDR3 bases are TGCGCCAGCAGCCCTTACGGACAGGGGGATGAAAAACTGTTTTTT.

The chain employs TRBV2 and TRBJ1-1; D remains ambiguous. CDR1 and CDR2 from the germline V gene are SNHLY and FYNNEI. V lost 3 bases and J 2 bases, leaving 7 bases between the germline ends. The CDR3 consists of 13 residues. In nucleotides, the CDR3 is TGTGCCAGCAGTGACGGCCATAACACTGAAGCTTTCTTT. Translating it yields CASSDGHNTEAFF.